The rows below give T cell receptor beta chains drawn from one sample of a study of radiotherapy plus CTLA-4 blockade in lung cancer. This table comes from immunoSEQ multiplex PCR, and its TCRdb copy is limited to in-frame clones, with some not included. The table has tens of thousands of clones, about four fifths seen once. The sample consisted of peripheral blood, taken from a patient treated with radiotherapy plus ipilimumab. The receptors originated from a human donor with non-small cell lung cancer who had a partial response to radiotherapy plus ipilimumab. Some clones in this sample may be carry-over from other donors' samples. The CDR3 runs from the conserved cysteine through the conserved F or W. Each record gives: V gene, J gene, clone size, D gene, CDR3 protein, CDR3 DNA. A D gene is named only where the DNA matches it firmly. The listing skips clone size in some rows; elsewhere it reads once, few, many or a size class.

>TRBV7-7|TRBJ2-1|once|TRBD2
CASSVTSGSTNEQFF
TGTGCCAGCAGCGTGACTAGCGGGAGCACGAATGAGCAGTTCTTC
>TRBV28|TRBJ2-1|few|TRBD2
CASSYADSGGAYPYNEQFF
TGTGCCAGCAGTTACGCCGATAGCGGGGGGGCCTACCCCTACAATGAGCAGTTCTTC
>TRBV7-3|TRBJ2-1|NA|TRBD2
CASSPGLAGYNEQFF
TGTGCCAGCAGCCCGGGACTAGCGGGATACAATGAGCAGTTCTTC
>TRBV2|TRBJ1-4|NA|NA
CASHPTRDVKLFF
TGTGCCAGCCACCCCACCCGGGATGTAAAACTGTTTTTT
>TRBV18|TRBJ1-2|NA|TRBD1
CASSLFRDREDGYTF
TGTGCCAGCTCACTATTCCGGGACAGGGAAGATGGCTACACCTTC
>TRBV2|TRBJ1-6|NA|NA
CASSETGNVHSPLHF
TGTGCCAGCAGTGAAACAGGGAACGTCCATTCACCCCTCCACTTT
>TRBV28|TRBJ1-1|NA|NA
CASSRATTEAFF
TGTGCCAGCAGTCGCGCCACCACTGAAGCTTTCTTT
>TRBV7-2|TRBJ1-2|NA|NA
CASSPGQPPNYGYTF
TGTGCCAGCAGCCCCGGACAGCCGCCTAACTATGGCTACACCTTC
>TRBV6-5|TRBJ2-2|NA|TRBD2
CASSYTTGGPAGELFF
TGTGCCAGCAGTTACACGACGGGGGGGCCCGCCGGGGAGCTGTTTTTT
>TRBV10-3|TRBJ1-5|NA|TRBD1
CAISQAGTGNQPQHF
TGTGCCATCAGCCAAGCCGGGACAGGCAATCAGCCCCAGCATTTT
>TRBV7-2|TRBJ1-5|NA|NA
CASSLVGNQPQHF
TGTGCCAGCAGCTTAGTCGGGAATCAGCCCCAGCATTTT
>TRBV7-2|TRBJ1-4|NA|TRBD1
CASSLALYGQGGEKLFF
TGTGCCAGCAGCTTAGCGCTATACGGACAGGGAGGGGAAAAACTGTTTTTT
>TRBV27|TRBJ1-2|few|NA
CASSFTGYGYTF
TGTGCCAGCAGTTTCACCGGTTATGGCTACACCTTC
>TRBV27|TRBJ1-1|NA|TRBD1
CASSFWDRGEAFF
TGTGCCAGCAGTTTCTGGGACAGGGGAGAAGCTTTCTTT
>TRBV9|TRBJ1-3|once|NA
CASSEYTLSGNTIYF
TGTGCCAGCAGCGAGTACACGCTCTCTGGAAACACCATATATTTT
>TRBV7-6|TRBJ1-5|NA|NA
CASSGRVGGPQHF
TGTGCCAGCAGCGGTAGGGTCGGGGGGCCCCAGCATTTT
>TRBV19|TRBJ1-5|once|NA
CASSIGQSINQPQHF
TGTGCCAGTAGTATAGGACAGTCTATAAATCAGCCCCAGCATTTT
>TRBV6-5|TRBJ2-5|NA|NA
CASSYSIPRSQETQYF
TGTGCCAGCAGTTACTCGATTCCTAGGTCCCAAGAGACCCAGTACTTC
>TRBV25-1|TRBJ2-1|NA|TRBD2
CASSASGTPYNEQFF
TGTGCCAGCAGTGCAAGCGGGACCCCCTACAATGAGCAGTTCTTC
>TRBV5-6|TRBJ2-5|few|TRBD2
CASSLPPAGGWQETQYF
TGTGCCAGCAGCTTGCCGCCAGCGGGGGGTTGGCAAGAGACCCAGTACTTC
>TRBV18|TRBJ2-1|NA|NA
CASSPSDRGLAGAYNEQFF
TGTGCCAGCTCACCATCGGACAGGGGGTTAGCGGGAGCCTACAATGAGCAGTTCTTC
>TRBV11-3|TRBJ2-2|NA|NA
CASSLGVGGTGELFF
TGTGCCAGCAGCTTAGGTGTGGGAGGCACCGGGGAGCTGTTTTTT
>TRBV6-5|TRBJ2-5|few|TRBD2
CASRPPGLEETQYF
TGTGCCAGCAGGCCCCCTGGACTAGAAGAGACCCAGTACTTC
>TRBV7-8|TRBJ2-1|few|NA
CASSVLASNEQFF
TGTGCCAGCAGCGTTTTAGCGTCCAATGAGCAGTTCTTC
>TRBV28|TRBJ1-2|NA|TRBD1
CASRLGQGISYGYTF
TGTGCCAGCAGACTAGGACAGGGGATCAGCTATGGCTACACCTTC
>TRBV7-8|TRBJ1-2|NA|NA
CASSSEWAISGGYTF
TGTGCCAGCAGCTCCGAGTGGGCGATTTCCGGTGGCTACACCTTC
>TRBV5-1|TRBJ1-6|NA|TRBD1
CASSFGTGQYSPLHF
TGCGCCAGCAGCTTTGGGACAGGGCAATATTCACCCCTCCACTTT
>TRBV5-1|TRBJ2-7|NA|NA
CASSLDSGHSYEQYF
TGCGCCAGCAGCTTGGACTCAGGACACTCCTACGAGCAGTACTTC
>TRBV4-1|TRBJ1-6|NA|TRBD1
CASSQGRGTGMDLTLHF
TGCGCCAGCAGCCAAGGCAGGGGGACGGGGATGGACTTAACCCTCCACTTT
>TRBV11-3|TRBJ2-3|few|NA
CASATLADTQYF
TGTGCCAGCGCAACGTTAGCAGATACGCAGTATTTT
>TRBV30|TRBJ2-2|NA|NA
CAWSAEVGELFF
TGTGCCTGGAGCGCAGAAGTGGGGGAGCTGTTTTTT
>TRBV29-1|TRBJ1-4|NA|NA
CSVGEHGRHGEKLFF
TGCAGCGTTGGGGAGCATGGGCGCCATGGAGAAAAACTGTTTTTT
>TRBV5-5|TRBJ1-5|once|NA
CASSPDRFNQPQHF
TGTGCCAGCAGCCCCGACAGATTCAATCAGCCCCAGCATTTT
>TRBV19|TRBJ2-7|NA|TRBD2
CASSPVRTSGGYEQYF
TGTGCCAGTAGTCCGGTAAGGACTAGCGGAGGCTACGAGCAGTACTTC
>TRBV19|TRBJ1-4|NA|TRBD1
CASSMGQANEKLFF
TGTGCCAGTAGTATGGGACAGGCTAATGAAAAACTGTTTTTT
>TRBV28|TRBJ2-2|NA|TRBD1
CASRQGISTGELFF
TGTGCCAGCAGACAGGGGATATCTACCGGGGAGCTGTTTTTT
>TRBV23-1|TRBJ2-7|NA|TRBD1
CASSHAGTGSYEQYF
TGCGCCAGCAGTCATGCCGGGACAGGGTCCTACGAGCAGTACTTC
>TRBV7-3|TRBJ1-4|NA|NA
CASSKPLGGGGLFF
TGTGCCAGCAGCAAACCCCTAGGCGGGGGAGGACTGTTTTTT
>TRBV5-6|TRBJ1-2|NA|NA
CASSLEAGSYTF
TGTGCCAGCAGCTTGGAGGCGGGGAGCTACACCTTC
>TRBV6-5|TRBJ2-3|NA|NA
CASFLQDPRADTQYF
TGTGCCAGCTTTTTACAGGACCCCAGGGCAGATACGCAGTATTTT
>TRBV13|TRBJ2-7|few|NA
CASSLAGDEQYF
TGTGCCAGCAGCTTAGCCGGGGACGAGCAGTACTTC
>TRBV9|TRBJ2-1|NA|TRBD1
CASSLLAQTGVGNEQFF
TGTGCCAGCAGCCTTCTCGCCCAGACAGGGGTTGGGAATGAGCAGTTCTTC
>TRBV30|TRBJ1-5|NA|NA
CAWSVQGGQPQHF
TGTGCCTGGAGTGTACAGGGTGGTCAGCCCCAGCATTTT
>TRBV19|TRBJ1-5|NA|NA
CASSPRGVQPQHF
TGTGCCAGTAGTCCCCGGGGGGTTCAGCCCCAGCATTTT
>TRBV27|TRBJ1-2|NA|TRBD1
CASRSTGVGGYTF
TGTGCCAGCAGATCGACAGGGGTAGGGGGCTACACCTTC
>TRBV5-6|TRBJ1-3|few|TRBD1
CASRRDRGSGNTIYF
TGTGCCAGCAGAAGGGACAGGGGTTCTGGAAACACCATATATTTT